This T cell receptor beta chain emerged from a study of blood T cell repertoires in COVID-19. V dropped 7 bases and J dropped 0; count of bases not matched to a gene: 6. Germline V gene data show CDR1 as MNHEY and CDR2 as SVGAGI. The CDR3 is 14 residues long. Measured with immunoSEQ multiplex PCR; TCRdb has only the in-frame clones, and not every one. The table has about 240,000 clones, 80% to 90% seen once. The chain carries TRBV6-5 and TRBJ2-7, with TRBD1 matching over 7 bases. This TCR was recovered from a woman in her twenties or thirties who had recovered from COVID-19. Sequences were obtained from PBMCs or T cells enriched from blood (not recorded which). The CDR3 loop reads CASTRDSRSYEQYF. In DNA, the CDR3 is TGTGCCAGCACCAGGGACAGCCGCTCCTACGAGCAGTACTTC.